This T cell receptor beta chain is from a study of T cell repertoires in cytomegalovirus infection. Turning to the study itself: Public signatures in TCR beta pointed to CMV infection and matching HLA type. Study-wide findings and caveats: HLA-C-restricted CMV clonotypes gave the most frequent clonotype in two of eight donors. Identification of carriers of CMV plus the relevant HLA was performed using cumulative public TCR beta family frequency.

A remark on this clonotype: The antigen is undetermined.

The germline V gene has CDR1 SGHAT and CDR2 FQNNGV. The CDR3 totals 15 residues. Trimming cost V 4 bases and J 1 base, with 10 bases left between them. MiXCR, run by TCRdb on the reads, gives a single entry per CDR3 protein. The sample contains 290,000 or so distinct CDR3 sequences, roughly 26% of which appear only once. The sequenced sample consisted of PBMCs. The rearrangement uses TRBV11-2 and TRBJ1-4; D not certain. The receptor's source is a human donor in good health (CMV status not recorded). Some clones in this sample may be carry-over from other donors' samples. For the CDR3, the DNA is TGTGCCAGCAGCTCCCTCCGGGGAACTAATGAAAAACTGTTTTTT. This encodes CASSSLRGTNEKLFF.